This T cell receptor (beta chain) stems from a study of blood T cell repertoires in COVID-19. Study overall: Nucleic acid was either cDNA or gDNA, and it came from T cells, B-cell-depleted T cells, or PBMCs.

Some clones are missing from TCRdb's copy, which holds only in-frame ones; the method was immunoSEQ multiplex PCR. The table has about 18,000 clones, about nine tenths seen once. The V and J ends lost 4 bases and 0 bases, in that order; junction bases with no gene match: 12. Germline values: CDR1 SGHRS, CDR2 YFSETQ. The CDR3 has 18 amino acids. Participants, roughly 18 to 90 years old, spanned more than 20 US areas. Clinical history as reported by participants underpinned cohort assignment. The clonotype was recovered from a woman in her twenties or thirties who had recovered from COVID-19. The J gene is TRBJ1-3, the V gene TRBV5-1; 8 positions match TRBD1. The sample was PBMCs or T cells enriched from blood (not recorded which). CDR3 sequence: CASSLDRGATPSGNTIYF. The CDR3 DNA follows: TGCGCCAGCAGCCTCGACAGGGGCGCTACCCCCTCTGGAAACACCATATATTTT.